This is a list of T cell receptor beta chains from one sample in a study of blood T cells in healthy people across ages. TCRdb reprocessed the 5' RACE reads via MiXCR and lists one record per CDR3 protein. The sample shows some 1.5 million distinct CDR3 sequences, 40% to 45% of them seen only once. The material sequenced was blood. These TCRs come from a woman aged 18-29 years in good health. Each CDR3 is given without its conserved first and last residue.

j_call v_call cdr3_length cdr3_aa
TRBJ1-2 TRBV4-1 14 ASSQGFGGANYGYT
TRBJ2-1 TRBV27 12 ATKPAGGHNEQF
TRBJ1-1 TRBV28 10 ASTTRGAEAF
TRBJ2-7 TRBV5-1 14 ASSSSAASGGNEQY
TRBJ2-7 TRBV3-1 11 ASSQDYPYEQY
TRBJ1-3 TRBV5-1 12 ASSGGTAGNTIY
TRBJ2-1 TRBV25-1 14 ASSGSVGGYYNEQF
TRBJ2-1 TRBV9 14 ASSGRGGVAVNEQF
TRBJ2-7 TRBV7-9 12 ASRAASESYEQY
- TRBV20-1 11 SGGQQFYNEQY
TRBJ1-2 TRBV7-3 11 ASSLLAMSGYT
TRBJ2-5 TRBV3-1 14 ASSQVADRVYETQY
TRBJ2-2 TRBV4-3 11 ASRHSGTGELF
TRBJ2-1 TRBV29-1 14 SVEGGWGTFDNEQF
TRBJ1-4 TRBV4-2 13 ASSQIDTANEKLF
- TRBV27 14 ASRHEDGDGFYEQY
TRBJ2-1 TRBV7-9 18 ASSLNSAGGPMGRHNEQF
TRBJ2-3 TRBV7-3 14 ASSLIAGAALDTQY
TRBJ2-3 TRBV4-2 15 ASSQDPGLASTDTQY
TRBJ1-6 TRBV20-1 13 SARLTGRRISPLH
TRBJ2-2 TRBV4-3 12 ASSQGPFTGELF
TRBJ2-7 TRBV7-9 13 ASSLVAGTGYEQY
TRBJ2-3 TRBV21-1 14 ASSKAEPRETDTQY
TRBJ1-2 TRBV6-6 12 ASSDSKGIYGYT
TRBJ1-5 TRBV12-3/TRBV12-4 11 ASSFVTDQPQH
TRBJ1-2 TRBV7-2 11 ASSPDRNYGYT
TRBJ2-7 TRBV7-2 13 ASSLRGAGYYEQY
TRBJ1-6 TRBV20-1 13 SASGQAVYNSPLH
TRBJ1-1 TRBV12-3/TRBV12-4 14 ASSQPSGTANTEAF
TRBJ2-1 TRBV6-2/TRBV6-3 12 ASSSLAIGNEQF
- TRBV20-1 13 SASGGSGVYNEQY
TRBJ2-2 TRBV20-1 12 SAKAIPNTGELF
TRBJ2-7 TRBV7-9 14 ASSPLGGNSYNEQY
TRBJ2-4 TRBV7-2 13 ASSLRQGAKNIQY
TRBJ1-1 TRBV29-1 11 SVLQGRNTEAF
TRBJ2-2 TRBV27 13 ASSLGQGWTGELF
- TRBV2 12 ASGRGAGNYEQY
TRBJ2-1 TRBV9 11 ASSGSSAVEQF
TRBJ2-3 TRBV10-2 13 ASSEWVGSTDTQY
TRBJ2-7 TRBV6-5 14 ASSYKGIPLYNEQY
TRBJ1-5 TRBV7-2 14 ASSLVGGNSNQPQH
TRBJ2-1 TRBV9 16 ASSYGLAGPAGAETQF
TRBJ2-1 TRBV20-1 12 SARGTNSYNEQF
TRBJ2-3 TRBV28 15 ASSTRLATPVADTQY
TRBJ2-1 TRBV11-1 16 ASSFRWEEPPVYNEQF
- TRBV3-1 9 ASSQLGTQY
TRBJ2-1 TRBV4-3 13 ASSQDCGGYNEQF
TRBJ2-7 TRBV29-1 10 SVVPGSAEQY
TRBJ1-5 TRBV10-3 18 AISESPGTGRPLSNQPQH
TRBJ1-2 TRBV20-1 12 SAITGTHNYGYT
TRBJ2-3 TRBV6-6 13 ASRTSGRTTDTQY
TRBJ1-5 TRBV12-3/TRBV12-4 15 ASSRWTGQTFNQPQH